What follows describes a single TCR beta chain. The CDR3 extends over 13 amino acids. CDR1 is LNHDA, CDR2 SQIVND, per germline (reference sequence). Trimming took 6 bases from V and 5 from J, leaving 13 bases between them. Libraries were prepared by immunoSEQ multiplex PCR; TCRdb keeps only in-frame clonotypes and omits some of them. Of over 200,000 clones listed, roughly 82% are singletons. This record comes from a study of control samples from healthy donors and cancer patients. The TCR originated in an older woman with lung cancer. The chain joins TRBV19 to TRBJ1-1; D is unclear. Sample: PBMCs. CDR3 nucleotides: TGTGCCAGTAGAAACCACGAGGGAACTGAAGCTTTCTTT. Its translation: CASRNHEGTEAFF.